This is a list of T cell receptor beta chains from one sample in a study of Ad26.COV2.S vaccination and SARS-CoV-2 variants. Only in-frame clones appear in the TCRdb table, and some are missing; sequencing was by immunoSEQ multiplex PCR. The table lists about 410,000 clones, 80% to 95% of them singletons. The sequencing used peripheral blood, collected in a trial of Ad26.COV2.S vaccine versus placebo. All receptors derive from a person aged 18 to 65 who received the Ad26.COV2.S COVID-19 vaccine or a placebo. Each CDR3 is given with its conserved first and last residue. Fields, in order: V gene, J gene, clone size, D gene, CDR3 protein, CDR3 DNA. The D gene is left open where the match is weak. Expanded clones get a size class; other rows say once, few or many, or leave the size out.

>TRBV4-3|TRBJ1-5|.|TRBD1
CASSQRQGGNQPQHF
TGCGCCAGCAGCCAACGACAGGGAGGAAATCAGCCCCAGCATTTT
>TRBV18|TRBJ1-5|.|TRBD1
CASSHDRVGQPQHF
TGTGCCAGCTCACACGACAGGGTAGGTCAGCCCCAGCATTTT
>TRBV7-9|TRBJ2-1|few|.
CASSLGRETEQFF
TGTGCCAGCAGCCTGGGTCGGGAAACTGAGCAGTTCTTC
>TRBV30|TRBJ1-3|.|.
CAWSVGRSGNTIYF
TGTGCCTGGAGTGTGGGGAGGTCGGGAAACACCATATATTTT
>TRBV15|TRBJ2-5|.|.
CATSVGRTQETQYF
TGTGCCACCAGCGTGGGACGGACACAAGAGACCCAGTACTTC
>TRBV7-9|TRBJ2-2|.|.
CASSLGQTTGELFF
TGTGCCAGCAGCTTGGGACAAACAACCGGGGAGCTGTTTTTT
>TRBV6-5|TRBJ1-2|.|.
CASSYSRRNYGYTF
TGTGCCAGCAGTTACTCTCGACGGAACTATGGCTACACCTTC
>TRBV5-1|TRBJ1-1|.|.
CASSSPWHTEAFF
TGCGCCAGCAGCTCCCCTTGGCACACTGAAGCTTTCTTT
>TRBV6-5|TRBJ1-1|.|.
CASSRVGTEAFF
TGTGCCAGCAGTCGGGTGGGCACTGAAGCTTTCTTT
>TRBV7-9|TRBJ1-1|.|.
CASSLDRATEAFF
TGTGCCAGCAGCTTAGACAGGGCCACTGAAGCTTTCTTT
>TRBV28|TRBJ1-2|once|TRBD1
CASTMTGPLGYTF
TGTGCCAGCACCATGACAGGGCCCTTGGGCTACACCTTC
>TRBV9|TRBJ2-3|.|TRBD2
CASSATPGGTDTQYF
TGTGCCAGCAGCGCCACGCCGGGGGGGACAGATACGCAGTATTTT
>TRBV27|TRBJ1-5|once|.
CASSLGMGYEQPQHF
TGTGCCAGCAGCCTAGGGATGGGGTACGAACAGCCCCAGCATTTT
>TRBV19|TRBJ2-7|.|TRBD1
CASSIRDSAHEQYF
TGTGCCAGTAGTATACGGGACAGCGCCCACGAGCAGTACTTC
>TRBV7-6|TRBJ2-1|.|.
CASSLEVLGQNNEQFF
TGTGCCAGCAGCTTAGAAGTTTTGGGACAAAACAATGAGCAGTTCTTC
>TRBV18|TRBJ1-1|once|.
CASSPVVNTEAFF
TGTGCCAGCTCACCAGTCGTGAACACTGAAGCTTTCTTT
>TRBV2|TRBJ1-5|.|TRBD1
CASRRDRVYTGNQPQHF
TGTGCCAGCAGGAGGGACAGGGTCTATACGGGCAATCAGCCCCAGCATTTT
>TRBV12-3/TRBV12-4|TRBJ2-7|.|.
CASSLGLRAREYF
TGTGCCAGCAGTTTAGGCCTCCGAGCTAGGGAGTACTTC
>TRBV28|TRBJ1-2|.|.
CASSGAWAAVYQGYTF
TGTGCCAGCAGCGGGGCCTGGGCAGCGGTCTATCAGGGCTACACCTTC
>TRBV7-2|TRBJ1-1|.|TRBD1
CASRGGLTEAFF
TGTGCCAGCAGAGGGGGCTTGACTGAAGCTTTCTTT
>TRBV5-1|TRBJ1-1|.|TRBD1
CASSSRTGGNTEAFF
TGCGCCAGCAGCTCTCGGACAGGCGGGAACACTGAAGCTTTCTTT
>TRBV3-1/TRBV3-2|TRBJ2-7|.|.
CASSLPMGEQYF
TGTGCCAGCAGCCTACCGATGGGCGAGCAGTACTTC
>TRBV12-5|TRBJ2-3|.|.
CASGIGAPLVGQYF
TGTGCTAGTGGTATAGGGGCTCCCCTTGTTGGGCAGTATTTT
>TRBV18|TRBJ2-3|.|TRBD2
CASSPQGAGGSTDTQYF
TGTGCCAGCTCACCACAGGGAGCGGGGGGAAGCACAGATACGCAGTATTTT
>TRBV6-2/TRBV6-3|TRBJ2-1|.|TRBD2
CASSAPGGLFNEQFF
TGTGCCAGCAGCGCCCCGGGGGGGCTGTTCAATGAGCAGTTCTTC
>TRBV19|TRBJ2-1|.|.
CASSIDRDNEQFF
TGTGCCAGTAGTATAGATAGGGACAATGAGCAGTTCTTC
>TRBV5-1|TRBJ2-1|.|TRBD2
CASSSGLAGVRGNEQFF
TGCGCCAGCAGCTCCGGACTAGCGGGGGTCAGAGGCAATGAGCAGTTCTTC
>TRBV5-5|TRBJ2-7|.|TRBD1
CASSLGQGANEQYF
TGTGCCAGCAGCTTGGGCCAGGGGGCTAACGAGCAGTACTTC
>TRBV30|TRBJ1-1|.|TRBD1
CAWRKGALEAFF
TGTGCCTGGAGGAAGGGGGCGCTTGAAGCTTTCTTT
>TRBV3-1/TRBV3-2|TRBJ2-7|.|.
CASSQDFPLDYEQYF
TGTGCCAGCAGCCAAGATTTTCCTTTAGACTACGAGCAGTACTTC
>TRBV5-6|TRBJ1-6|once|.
CASSLVSPSNSPLHF
TGTGCCAGCAGCTTGGTTTCCCCTTCGAATTCACCCCTCCACTTT
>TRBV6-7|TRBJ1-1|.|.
CASSYPEPRGHMNTEAFF
TGTGCCAGCAGTTACCCGGAACCCAGGGGACACATGAACACTGAAGCTTTCTTT
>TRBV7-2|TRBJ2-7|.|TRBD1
CASSLGQGGYEQYF
TGTGCCAGCAGCTTAGGACAGGGTGGTTACGAGCAGTACTTC
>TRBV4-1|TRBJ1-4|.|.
CASSQEPDSVAKLFF
TGCGCCAGCAGCCAAGAGCCAGACTCCGTAGCTAAACTGTTTTTT
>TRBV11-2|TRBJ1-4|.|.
CASTPGALREKLFF
TGTGCCAGCACCCCAGGGGCCCTTAGAGAAAAACTGTTTTTT
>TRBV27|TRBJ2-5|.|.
CASSGGVGSFKTQYF
TGTGCCAGCAGCGGAGGGGTGGGGAGCTTTAAGACCCAGTACTTC
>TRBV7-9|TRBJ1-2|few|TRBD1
CASSQNRDSPMINYGYTF
TGTGCCAGCAGCCAGAACCGGGACAGCCCAATGATTAACTATGGCTACACCTTC